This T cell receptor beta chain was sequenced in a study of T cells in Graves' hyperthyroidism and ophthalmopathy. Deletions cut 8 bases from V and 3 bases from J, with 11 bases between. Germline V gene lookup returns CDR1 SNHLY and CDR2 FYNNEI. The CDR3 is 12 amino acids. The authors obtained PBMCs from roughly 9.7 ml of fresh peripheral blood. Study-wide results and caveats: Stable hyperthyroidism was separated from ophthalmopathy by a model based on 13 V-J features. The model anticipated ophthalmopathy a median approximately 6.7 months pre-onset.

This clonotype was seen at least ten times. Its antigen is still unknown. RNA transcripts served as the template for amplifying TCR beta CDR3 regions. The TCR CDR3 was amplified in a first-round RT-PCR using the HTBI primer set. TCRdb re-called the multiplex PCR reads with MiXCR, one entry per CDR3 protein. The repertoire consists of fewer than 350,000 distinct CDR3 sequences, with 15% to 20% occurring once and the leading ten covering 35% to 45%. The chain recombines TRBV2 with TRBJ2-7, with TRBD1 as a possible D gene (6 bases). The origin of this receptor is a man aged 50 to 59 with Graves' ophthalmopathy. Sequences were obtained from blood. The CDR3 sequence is CASDRTGYEQYF. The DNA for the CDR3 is TGTGCCAGCGACAGGACTGGCTACGAGCAGTACTTC.